The subject of this entry is one T cell receptor (beta chain). These data originate in a study of blood T cell repertoires in COVID-19. Assay: immunoSEQ multiplex PCR; the TCRdb copy retains only in-frame clones and omits some. This sample has over 100,000 clones, with around 80% found just once. V lost 1 base and J lost 7; bases outside the gene matches: 3. Per the germline V gene, CDR1 is SGHRS and CDR2 is YFSETQ. The CDR3 contains 14 residues. What was sequenced was peripheral blood. The sequence came from a human donor in a cohort sampled during active or convalescent COVID-19. This chain joins TRBV5-1 and TRBJ1-2; 11 positions agree with TRBD1. The CDR3 DNA follows: TGCGCCAGCAGCTTGTCGGGACAGGGGGGTGGCTACACCTTC. Protein product: CASSLSGQGGGYTF.